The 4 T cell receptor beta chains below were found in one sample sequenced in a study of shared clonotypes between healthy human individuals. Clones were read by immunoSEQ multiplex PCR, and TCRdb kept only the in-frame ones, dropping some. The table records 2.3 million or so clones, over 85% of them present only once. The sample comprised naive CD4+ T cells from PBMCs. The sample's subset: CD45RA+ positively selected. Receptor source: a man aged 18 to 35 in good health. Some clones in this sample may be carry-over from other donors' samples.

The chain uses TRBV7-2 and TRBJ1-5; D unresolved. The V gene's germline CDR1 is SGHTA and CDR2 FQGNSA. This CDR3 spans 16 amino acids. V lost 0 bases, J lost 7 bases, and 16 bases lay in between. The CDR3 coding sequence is TGTGCCAGCAGCTTAGCCGTAGGTGGGCTCGTGCAGCCCCAGCATTTT. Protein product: CASSLAVGGLVQPQHF.

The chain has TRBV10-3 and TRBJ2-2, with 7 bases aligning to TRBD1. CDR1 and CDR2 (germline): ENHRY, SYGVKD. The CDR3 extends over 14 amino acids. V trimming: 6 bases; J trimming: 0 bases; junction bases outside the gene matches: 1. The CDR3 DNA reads TGTGCCATCAGGGGACAGCCGAACACCGGGGAGCTGTTTTTT. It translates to CAIRGQPNTGELFF.

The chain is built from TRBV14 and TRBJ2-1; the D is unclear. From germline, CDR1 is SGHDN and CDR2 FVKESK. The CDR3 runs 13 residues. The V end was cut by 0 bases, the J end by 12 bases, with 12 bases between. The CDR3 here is CASSQDLSSTQFF. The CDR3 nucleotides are TGTGCCAGCAGCCAAGATTTGAGCTCGACGCAGTTCTTC.

Here the CDR3 reads CASSEYFVKTSTDTQYF. The CDR3 nucleotides are TGTGCCAGCAGTGAATATTTCGTGAAGACTAGCACAGATACGCAGTATTTT. The chain has TRBV25-1 and TRBJ2-3; D unclear. The CDR3 consists of 17 residues. The germline V gene has CDR1 MGHDK and CDR2 SYGVNS. V shed 0 bases and J shed 0 bases, with 13 bases lying between them.